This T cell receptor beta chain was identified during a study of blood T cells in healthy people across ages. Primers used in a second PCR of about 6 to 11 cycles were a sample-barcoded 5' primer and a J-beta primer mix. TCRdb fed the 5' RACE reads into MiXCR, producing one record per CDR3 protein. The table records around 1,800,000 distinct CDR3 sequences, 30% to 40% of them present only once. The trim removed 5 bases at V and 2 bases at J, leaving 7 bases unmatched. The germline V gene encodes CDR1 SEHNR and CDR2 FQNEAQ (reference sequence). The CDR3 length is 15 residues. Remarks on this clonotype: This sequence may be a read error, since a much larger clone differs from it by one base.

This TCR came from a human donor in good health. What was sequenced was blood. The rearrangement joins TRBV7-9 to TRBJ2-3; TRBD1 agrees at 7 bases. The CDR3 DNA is TGTGCCAGCAGCCGCCGGGACAGTGACACAGATACGCAGTATTTT. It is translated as CASSRRDSDTDTQYF.